The 17 T cell receptor beta chains listed next were all sequenced from one sample in a study of CD8 T cells in ankylosing spondylitis. TCRdb recomputed calls from the 5' RACE reads with MiXCR, one row per CDR3 protein. The sample carries under 150,000 distinct CDR3 sequences, around 9% recorded once. Sequenced sample: blood, either unsorted or a sorted T cell fraction (not recorded which). The receptors come from a male donor with ankylosing spondylitis or in good health (not recorded which).

This clonotype came up many times. This chain uses TRBV12-5 with TRBJ2-5, with a tentative D call TRBD1 (5 bases). Trimming cost V 7 bases and J 2 bases, with 8 bases left between them. CDR3 length: 12 residues. Germline V gene lookup returns CDR1 LGHNT and CDR2 FRNRAP. DNA of the CDR3: TGTGCTAGTGCCGGACATCAAGAGACCCAGTACTTC. This codes for CASAGHQETQYF. The variable domain in full, completed from reference TRBV12-5 and TRBJ2-5, reads DARVTQTPRHKVTEMGQEVTMRCQPILGHNTVFWYRQTMMQGLELLAYFRNRAPLDDSGMPKDRFSAEMPDATLATLKIQPSEPRDSAVYFCASAGHQETQYFGPGTRLLVL.

The chain has TRBV20-1 and TRBJ2-1; D is possibly TRBD1 or TRBD2 (5 bases each). Between the trimmed V and J ends, which lost 1 base and 9 bases, there was a span of 19 bases. This CDR3 is built from 15 residues. The V gene's germline CDR1 is DFQATT and CDR2 SNEGSKA (reference sequence). In DNA, the CDR3 is TGCAGTGCTAGAGCTCCGGGACGGGGAGTGAGTGAGCAGTTCTTC. It translates to CSARAPGRGVSEQFF.

This clonotype was counted ten times or more. This sequence joins TRBV5-1 and TRBJ2-1, with 8 bases matching TRBD2. The CDR3 is 18 amino acids. Trimming removed 3 bases from V and 7 bases from J; junction bases left unmatched: 18. In germline, CDR1 is SGHRS, CDR2 YFSETQ. CDR3 nucleotides: TGCGCCAGCAGCTCCAGACCCACGCAAGCGGGAGATAGGAATGAGCAGTTCTTC. Amino acids: CASSSRPTQAGDRNEQFF.

This clonotype is medium-sized by share. This chain joins TRBV5-1 and TRBJ2-7; 14 bases line up with TRBD2. V trimming: 4 bases; J trimming: 4 bases; junction bases outside the gene matches: 7. Germline loops: CDR1 SGHRS, CDR2 YFSETQ. CDR3 length: 16 residues. In DNA, the CDR3 is TGCGCCAGCAGCCTAGGACTAGCGGGAGGACCTTACGAGCAGTACTTC. As protein: CASSLGLAGGPYEQYF. Full variable domain (missing parts from reference TRBV5-1 and TRBJ2-7): KAGVTQTPRYLIKTRGQQVTLSCSPISGHRSVSWYQQTPGQGLQFLFEYFSETQRNKGNFPGRFSGRQFSNSRSEMNVSTLELGDSALYLCASSLGLAGGPYEQYFGPGTRLTVT.

This clonotype was picked up many times. The chain employs TRBV15 and TRBJ1-6; D is uncertain. This CDR3 spans 12 amino acids. Germline V gene data show CDR1 as LNHNV and CDR2 as YYDKDF (reference sequence). V lost 0 bases and J lost 11, with 5 bases in between. CDR3 DNA sequence: TGTGCCACCAGCAGAGACTTGACACCCCTCCACTTT. Residues: CATSRDLTPLHF.

The chain employs TRBV7-9 and TRBJ1-2, with TRBD1 matching 7 bases. Germline V gene data show CDR1 as SEHNR and CDR2 as FQNEAQ (reference sequence). The CDR3 extends over 16 amino acids. Unmatched junction bases numbered 8, after V lost 4 bases and J lost 0 bases. As DNA, the CDR3 is TGTGCCAGCAGCTCACCGGGACAGAGAACTAACTATGGCTACACCTTC. This codes for CASSSPGQRTNYGYTF.

V gene TRBV15 combines with J gene TRBJ2-5, with a tentative D call TRBD1 (6 bases). The CDR3 totals 14 residues. Trimming cost V 0 bases and J 4 bases, with 9 bases left between them. In germline, CDR1 is LNHNV, CDR2 YYDKDF (reference sequence). The CDR3 sequence is CATSRDLGAETQYF. The CDR3 coding sequence is TGTGCCACCAGCAGAGATCTGGGGGCAGAGACCCAGTACTTC.

This clonotype was recorded many times. The J gene is TRBJ2-1, the V gene TRBV12-3 or TRBV12-4; perhaps TRBD2 as D (6 bases). CDR3 length: 14 residues. Trimming removed 1 base at V and 6 bases at J, with 10 bases between. The CDR3 DNA reads as TGTGCCAGCAGTTTAGGAGGGGACTTCAATGAGCAGTTCTTC. Translated, it gives CASSLGGDFNEQFF.

This clonotype has a handful of counts. This may be a read error, as it is one base from a much larger clone. The chain is built from TRBV12-3 or TRBV12-4 and TRBJ2-6; 7 nucleotides line up with TRBD2. The CDR3 runs to 19 residues. CDR3 DNA sequence: TGTGCCAGCTGTTTAGTTGAACTAGCGAGTTTAAGGGGGGCCAACGTCCTGACTTTC. Protein: CASCLVELASLRGANVLTF.

This clonotype has at least ten counts. This rearrangement joins TRBV7-6 to TRBJ2-7; 8 bases are shared with TRBD1. The CDR3 length is 16 residues. Germline V gene data show CDR1 as SGHVS and CDR2 as FNYEAQ. Germline trimming cut 4 bases from V and 0 bases from J; bases unmatched to any gene: 8. This chain's CDR3 is CASSSRQGSTSYEQYF. The DNA of the CDR3 is TGTGCCAGCAGCTCTAGACAGGGGTCGACCTCCTACGAGCAGTACTTC.

The J gene is TRBJ2-3, the V gene TRBV6-1; perhaps TRBD1 as D (6 bases). The CDR3 spans 15 residues. Trimming cost V 5 bases and J 2 bases, with 14 bases left between them. From germline, CDR1 is MNHNS and CDR2 SASEGT. Here the CDR3 DNA reads TGTGCCAGCAGTCCTGGACAGATAATCACAGATACGCAGTATTTT. As protein: CASSPGQIITDTQYF.

The chain combines TRBV5-5 with TRBJ2-7, with a possible D match to TRBD2 (5 bases). CDR3 length: 15 residues. Trimming took 2 bases from V and 6 from J, leaving 18 bases between them. CDR1 and CDR2 from the germline V gene are SGHKS and YYEKEE (reference sequence). The CDR3 sequence is CASSFMDGRESEQYF. The CDR3 DNA sequence: TGTGCCAGCAGCTTTATGGACGGCCGGGAATCCGAGCAGTACTTC.

About this clonotype: A read error may explain this, as a much larger clone is one base away. The chain carries TRBV20-1 and TRBJ1-5; D unclear. The CDR3 spans 12 residues. V was trimmed by 3 bases and J by 2 bases, leaving 5 bases between them. Germline CDR1 is DFQATT and CDR2 is SNEGSKA (reference sequence). The CDR3 DNA follows: TGCAGTGCTAGTATAGGCAATCAGCCCCAGCATTTT. Residues: CSASIGNQPQHF.

This clonotype showed up many times. The chain couples TRBV7-8 to TRBJ1-4; D possibly corresponds to TRBD1 (6 bases). The V gene lost 2 bases and the J gene lost 7 bases, with 23 bases spanning the gap. CDR3 length: 18 residues. CDR1 SGHVS and CDR2 FQNEAQ come from the germline V gene. CDR3 sequence (DNA): TGTGCCAGCAGCTTATCCTTAGGTGTACTGGGGGGCAGTGAAAAACTGTTTTTT. This encodes CASSLSLGVLGGSEKLFF.

This clonotype was counted many times. J is TRBJ2-5 and V is TRBV10-3, with 9 bases identical to TRBD1. This CDR3 comprises 14 residues. The germline V gene encodes CDR1 ENHRY and CDR2 SYGVKD. Trimming removed 6 bases from V and 1 base from J; junction bases left unmatched: 3. CDR3 sequence (DNA): TGTGCCATCAGCGCGGACAGGGGCCAAGAGACCCAGTACTTC. Protein: CAISADRGQETQYF.

This chain links TRBV15 with TRBJ2-2; D ambiguous. CDR1 is LNHNV and CDR2 is YYDKDF in the germline V gene (reference sequence). CDR3 size: 13 residues. Trimming removed 4 bases at V and 0 bases at J, with 3 bases between. CDR3 region: CATSKANTGELFF. The DNA for the CDR3 is TGTGCCACCAGCAAAGCGAACACCGGGGAGCTGTTTTTT. Full variable domain (remainder filled in from reference TRBV15 and TRBJ2-2): DAMVIQNPRYQVTQFGKPVTLSCSQTLNHNVMYWYQQKSSQAPKLLFHYYDKDFNNEADTPDNFQSRRPNTSFCFLDIRSPGLGDTAMYLCATSKANTGELFFGEGSRLTVL.

V is TRBV7-8 and J is TRBJ2-7; tentatively, D is TRBD1 (6 bases). The CDR3 has 12 amino acids. The V and J ends lost 4 bases and 9 bases respectively, with 13 bases between them. Germline V lookup: CDR1 SGHVS, CDR2 FQNEAQ. The CDR3 nucleotides are TGTGCCAGCAGCTACGACAGGTCGGTGCAGTACTTC. Translated: CASSYDRSVQYF.